This T cell receptor beta chain was sequenced for a study of tumor-infiltrating lymphocytes in primary liver carcinoma. Whole-study results and caveats: For tumor-adjacent and tumor-blood pairs, overlap was less than that seen for tumor region pairs. Tumor top-250-clone fractions significantly exceeded those of blood (p = 0.039).

V lost 3 bases and J 5 bases, leaving 16 bases between the germline ends. The CDR3 totals 15 residues. About this clonotype: Its antigen is unidentified. No conserved phenylalanine or tryptophan ends this CDR3, so it is likely a read error.

TCR beta cDNA was made from roughly 450 ng total RNA with a constant-region primer. For TCR beta, libraries were produced by three nested multiplex PCR rounds using slightly modified ARM-PCR. For 10 cycles apiece, the opening two PCR rounds ran with TRBV1-TRBV30 forward primers and a C-beta reverse primer. TCRdb ran MiXCR on the multiplex PCR reads and lists one entry per CDR3 protein. Among approximately 45,000 distinct CDR3 sequences, approximately 71% were seen once, and the ten largest hold around 40%. The roughly 17-31 mg bulk tissue piece was not sorted before simultaneous RNA and DNA extraction.

The rearrangement links TRBV12-3 or TRBV12-4 to TRBJ2-5; D gene uncertain. This receptor was identified in a young woman with primary liver carcinoma and hepatitis B virus infection. The sample comprised tumor-adjacent normal liver tissue. The CDR3 nucleotides are TGTGCCAGCAGTTTTCTTTGGGCAACCCAGGAGACCCAGTACTCC. Translated, it gives CASSFLWATQETQYS.